The clone carrying this T cell receptor (beta chain) is large. This specimen comes from a study of CD8+ T cells in alopecia areata. Overall study context: Each day, treated patients took oral tofacitinib twice, at 5 to 10 mg per dose.

Specified treatment: oral pan-JAK inhibitor, 5-10 mg twice daily. Both peripheral blood and punch biopsies of lesional scalp skin were obtained from patients who had alopecia areata. Reverse transcription of extracted RNA yielded cDNA, which provided the sequencing template. Repertoires were generated with immunoSEQ multiplex PCR, while TCRdb's copy carries only in-frame clones and drops some. The sample lists fewer than 5,500 clones; 63% were seen once. There are 15 residues in the CDR3. Germline V CDR1 and CDR2: SGHTA, FQGNSA. V was pared by 1 base and J by 8 bases, with 8 bases of the junction left unmatched.

This specimen was skin, taken at week 4, from a patient treated with tofacitinib. The sequence was obtained from a human donor with alopecia areata. The chain links TRBV7-2 to TRBJ2-1; 7 bases match TRBD1. CDR3 in amino acids: CASSLGDSHLDEQFF. The CDR3 DNA reads as TGTGCCAGCAGCTTAGGGGACAGTCATTTGGATGAGCAGTTCTTC.